Sequencing of this T cell receptor (beta chain) was carried out in a study of T cells in Graves' hyperthyroidism and ophthalmopathy. V was pared by 5 bases and J by 3 bases, with 22 bases between. The germline gives CDR1 LNHNV, CDR2 YYDKDF (reference sequence). The CDR3 has 17 residues. Study results and caveats: It was a median approximately 6 months before onset that the model predicted ophthalmopathy. A model of 13 V-J features distinguished ophthalmopathy from stable hyperthyroidism.

RNA transcripts gave rise to amplified TCR beta CDR3 regions. The TCR CDR3 was amplified in a first-round RT-PCR using the HTBI primer set. In TCRdb, the multiplex PCR reads were re-called with MiXCR into one record per CDR3 protein. In the table there are roughly 98,000 distinct CDR3 sequences, around 40% of which are singletons. This clonotype showed up many times. Its specificity is unknown. The source of this sequence is a woman under 40 with Graves' hyperthyroidism. This chain joins TRBV15 and TRBJ1-1, with D hard to call. Sequencing used peripheral blood or thyroid tissue (not recorded which). The CDR3 region is CATSSTLGQWAHTEAFF. In nucleotides, the CDR3 is TGTGCCACCAGCTCTACCCTAGGGCAGTGGGCCCACACTGAAGCTTTCTTT.